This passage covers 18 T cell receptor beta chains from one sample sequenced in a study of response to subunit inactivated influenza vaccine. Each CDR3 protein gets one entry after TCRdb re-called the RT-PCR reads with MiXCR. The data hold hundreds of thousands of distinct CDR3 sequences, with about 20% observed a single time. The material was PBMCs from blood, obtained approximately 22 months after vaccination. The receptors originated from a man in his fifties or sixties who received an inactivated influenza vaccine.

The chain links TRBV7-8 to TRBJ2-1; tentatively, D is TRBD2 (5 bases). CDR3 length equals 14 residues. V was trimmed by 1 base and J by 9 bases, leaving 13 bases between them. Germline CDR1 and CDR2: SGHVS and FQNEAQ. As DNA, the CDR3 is TGTGCCAGCAGCTTAGATCGGCTAGCAGGTGAGCAGTTCTTC. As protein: CASSLDRLAGEQFF.

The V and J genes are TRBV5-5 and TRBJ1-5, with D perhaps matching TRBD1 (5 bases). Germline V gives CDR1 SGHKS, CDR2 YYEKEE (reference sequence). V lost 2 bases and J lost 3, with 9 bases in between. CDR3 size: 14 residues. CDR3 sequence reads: CASSLIGTNQPQHF. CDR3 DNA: TGTGCCAGCAGCTTAATAGGGACCAATCAGCCCCAGCATTTT.

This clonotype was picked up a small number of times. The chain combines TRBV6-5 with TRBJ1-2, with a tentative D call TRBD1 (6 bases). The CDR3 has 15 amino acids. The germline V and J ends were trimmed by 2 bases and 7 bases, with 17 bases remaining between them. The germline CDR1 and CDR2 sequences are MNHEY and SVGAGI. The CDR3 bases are TGTGCCAGCAGTTACCATGAACCCAACAGGGCTGGCTACACCTTC. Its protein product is CASSYHEPNRAGYTF.

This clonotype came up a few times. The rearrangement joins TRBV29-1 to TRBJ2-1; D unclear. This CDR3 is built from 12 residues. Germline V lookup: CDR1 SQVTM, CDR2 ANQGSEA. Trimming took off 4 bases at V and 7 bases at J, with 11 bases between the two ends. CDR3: CSVARSGNEQFF. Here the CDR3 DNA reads TGCAGCGTTGCTAGATCCGGGAATGAGCAGTTCTTC.

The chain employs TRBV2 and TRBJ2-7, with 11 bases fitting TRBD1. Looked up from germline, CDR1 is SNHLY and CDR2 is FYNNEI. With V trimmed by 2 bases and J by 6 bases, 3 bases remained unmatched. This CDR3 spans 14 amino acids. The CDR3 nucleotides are TGTGCCAGCAGTGAAATCGGGACAGGGGGCGAGCAGTACTTC. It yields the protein CASSEIGTGGEQYF.

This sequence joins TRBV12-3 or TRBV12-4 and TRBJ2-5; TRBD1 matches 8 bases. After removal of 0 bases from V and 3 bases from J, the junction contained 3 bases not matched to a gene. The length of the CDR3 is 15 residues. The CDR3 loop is CASSLANRGEETQYF. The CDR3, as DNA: TGTGCCAGCAGTTTAGCCAACAGGGGGGAAGAGACCCAGTACTTC.

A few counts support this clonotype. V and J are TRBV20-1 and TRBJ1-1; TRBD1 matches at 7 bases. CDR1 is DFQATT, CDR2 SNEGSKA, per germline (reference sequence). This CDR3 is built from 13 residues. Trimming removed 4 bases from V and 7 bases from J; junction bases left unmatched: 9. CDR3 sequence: CSATRQGGSEAFF. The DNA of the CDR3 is TGCAGTGCTACCCGACAGGGAGGGAGTGAAGCTTTCTTT.

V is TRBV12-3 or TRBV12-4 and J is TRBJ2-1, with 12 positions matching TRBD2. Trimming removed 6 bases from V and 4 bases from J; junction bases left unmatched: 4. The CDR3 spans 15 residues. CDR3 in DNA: TGTGCCAGCAGAAGACTAGCGGGAGCTTACAATGAGCAGTTCTTC. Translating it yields CASRRLAGAYNEQFF.

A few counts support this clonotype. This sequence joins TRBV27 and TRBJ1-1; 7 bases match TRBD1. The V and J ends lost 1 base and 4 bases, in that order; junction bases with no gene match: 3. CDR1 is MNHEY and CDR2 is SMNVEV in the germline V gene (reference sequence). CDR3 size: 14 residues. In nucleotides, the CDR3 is TGTGCCAGCAGTTTATACGCAGGGGGCACTGAAGCTTTCTTT. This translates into CASSLYAGGTEAFF.

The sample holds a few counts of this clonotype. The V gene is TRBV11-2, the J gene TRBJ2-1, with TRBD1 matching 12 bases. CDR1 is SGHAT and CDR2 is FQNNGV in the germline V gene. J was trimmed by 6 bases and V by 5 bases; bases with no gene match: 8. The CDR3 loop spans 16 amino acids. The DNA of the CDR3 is TGTGCCAGCAGCGAGGGGACAGGGGGCTTCGGCAATGAGCAGTTCTTC. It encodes CASSEGTGGFGNEQFF.

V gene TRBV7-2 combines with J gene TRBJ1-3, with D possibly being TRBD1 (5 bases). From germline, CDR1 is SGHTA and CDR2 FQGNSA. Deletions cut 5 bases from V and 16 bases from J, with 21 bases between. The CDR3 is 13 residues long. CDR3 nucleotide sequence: TGTGCCAGCAGCGGGATGCGAGTTGGGGCTCCGTATTTT. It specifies CASSGMRVGAPYF.

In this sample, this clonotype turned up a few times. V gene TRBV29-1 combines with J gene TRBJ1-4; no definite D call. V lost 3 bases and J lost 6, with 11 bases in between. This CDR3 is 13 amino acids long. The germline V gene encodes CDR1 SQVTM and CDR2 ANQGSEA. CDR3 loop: CSVEAGNDEKLFF. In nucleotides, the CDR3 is TGCAGCGTTGAGGCGGGCAACGATGAAAAACTGTTTTTT.

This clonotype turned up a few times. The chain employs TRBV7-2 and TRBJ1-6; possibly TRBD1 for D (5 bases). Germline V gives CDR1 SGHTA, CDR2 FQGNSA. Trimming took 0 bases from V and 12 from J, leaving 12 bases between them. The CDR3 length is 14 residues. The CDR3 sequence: CASSLAGGKLPLHF. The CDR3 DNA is TGTGCCAGCAGCTTAGCCGGGGGGAAACTACCCCTCCACTTT.

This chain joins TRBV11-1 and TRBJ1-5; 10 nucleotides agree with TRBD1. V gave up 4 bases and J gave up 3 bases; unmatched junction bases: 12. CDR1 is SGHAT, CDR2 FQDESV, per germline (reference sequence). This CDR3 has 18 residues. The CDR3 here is CASSSGRDRGPFNQPQHF. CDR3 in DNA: TGTGCCAGCAGCTCAGGAAGGGACAGGGGCCCGTTCAATCAGCCCCAGCATTTT. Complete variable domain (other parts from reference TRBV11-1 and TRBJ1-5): EAEVAQSPRYKITEKSQAVAFWCDPISGHATLYWYRQILGQGPELLVQFQDESVVDDSQLPKDRFSAERLKGVDSTLKIQPAELGDSAMYLCASSSGRDRGPFNQPQHFGDGTRLSIL.

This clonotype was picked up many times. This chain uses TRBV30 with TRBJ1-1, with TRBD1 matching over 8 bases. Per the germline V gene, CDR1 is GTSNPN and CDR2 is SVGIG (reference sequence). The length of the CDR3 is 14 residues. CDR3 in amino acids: CAFKPGQANTEAFF. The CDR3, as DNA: TGTGCTTTTAAGCCGGGACAGGCGAACACTGAAGCTTTCTTT.

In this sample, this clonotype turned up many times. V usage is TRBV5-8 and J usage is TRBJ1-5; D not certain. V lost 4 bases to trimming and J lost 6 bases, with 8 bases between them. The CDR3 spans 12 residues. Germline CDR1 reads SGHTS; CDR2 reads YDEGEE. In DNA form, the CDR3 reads TGTGCCAGCAGCCCCACGTTTCAGCCCCAGCATTTT. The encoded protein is CASSPTFQPQHF.

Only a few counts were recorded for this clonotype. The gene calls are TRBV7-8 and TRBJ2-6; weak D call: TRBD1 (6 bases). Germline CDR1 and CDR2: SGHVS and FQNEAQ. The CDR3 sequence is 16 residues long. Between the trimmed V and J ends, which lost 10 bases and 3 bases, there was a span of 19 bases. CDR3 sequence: CATHTDRRYGANVLTF. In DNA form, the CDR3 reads TGTGCCACCCACACGGACAGAAGGTATGGGGCCAACGTCCTGACTTTC.

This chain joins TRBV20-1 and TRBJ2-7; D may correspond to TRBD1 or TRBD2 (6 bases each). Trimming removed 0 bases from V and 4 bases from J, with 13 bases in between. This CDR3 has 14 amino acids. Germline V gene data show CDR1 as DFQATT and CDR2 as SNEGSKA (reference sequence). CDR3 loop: CSARDIGGGYEQYF. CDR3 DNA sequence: TGCAGTGCTAGAGATATAGGGGGAGGTTACGAGCAGTACTTC.